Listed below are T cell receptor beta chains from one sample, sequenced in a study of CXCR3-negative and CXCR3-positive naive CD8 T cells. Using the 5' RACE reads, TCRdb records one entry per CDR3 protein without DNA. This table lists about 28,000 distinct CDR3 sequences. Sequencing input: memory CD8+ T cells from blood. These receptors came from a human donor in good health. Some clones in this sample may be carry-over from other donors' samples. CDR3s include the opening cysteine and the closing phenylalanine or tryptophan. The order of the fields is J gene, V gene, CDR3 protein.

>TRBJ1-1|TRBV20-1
CSARGLHRDTEAFF
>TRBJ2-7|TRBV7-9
CASSPGGAYEQYF
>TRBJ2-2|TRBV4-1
CASSQDQPLNTGELFF
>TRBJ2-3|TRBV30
CAWTRPGGTLTDTQYF
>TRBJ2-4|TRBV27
CASSSIRLRVSKNIQYF
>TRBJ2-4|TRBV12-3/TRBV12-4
CASSPVGGPSDIQYF
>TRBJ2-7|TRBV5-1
CASSPGTYEEQYF
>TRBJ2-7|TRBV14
CASSRQGGSYEQYF
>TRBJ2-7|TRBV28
CASHGQNYEQYF
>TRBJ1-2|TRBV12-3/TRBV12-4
CASSPPYGYTF
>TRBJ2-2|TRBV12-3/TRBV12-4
CASSLGGGTGELFF
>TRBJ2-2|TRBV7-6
CASSLTALAGGGELFF
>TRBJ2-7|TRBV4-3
CASSQDREFSYEQYF
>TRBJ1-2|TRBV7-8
CASSQQTGDGYTF
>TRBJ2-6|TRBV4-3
CASSQAGTYGSGANVLTF
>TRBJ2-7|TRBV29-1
CSVRDLEEQYF
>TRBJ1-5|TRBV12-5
CASGLALENQPQHF
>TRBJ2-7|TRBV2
CASSEHNPYEQYF
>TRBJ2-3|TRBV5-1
CASSLPEGTDTQYF
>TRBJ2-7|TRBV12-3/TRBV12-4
CASSPGALHEQYF
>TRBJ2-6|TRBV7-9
CASSLVSSGANVLTF
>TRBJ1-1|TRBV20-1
CSARLPTRLNTEAFF
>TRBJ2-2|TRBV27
CASSLTRGGTGELFF
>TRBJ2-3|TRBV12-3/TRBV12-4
CASSFSGDTQYF
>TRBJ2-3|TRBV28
CASSFVLAGSTDTQYF
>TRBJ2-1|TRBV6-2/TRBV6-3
CASSYSGDGSYNEQFF
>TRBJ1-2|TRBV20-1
CSARVQENYGYTF
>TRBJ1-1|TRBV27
CASSTPDRLRATEAFF
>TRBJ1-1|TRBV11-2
CATPPGDAFDSNTEAFF
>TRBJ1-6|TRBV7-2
CASSSRGADSPLHF
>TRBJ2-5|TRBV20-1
CSAGRGRDQETQYF
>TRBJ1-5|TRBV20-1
CSARNGNQPQHF
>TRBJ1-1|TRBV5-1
CASSLGQGIPEAFF
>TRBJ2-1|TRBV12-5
CASGSTTGISYNEQFF
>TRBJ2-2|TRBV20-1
CSAWGTGNTGELFF